The present TCR beta chain was sequenced within a study of identical twins. Findings and limits, study-wide: Twin sharing of out-of-frame TCR alpha was underestimated by models in monozygotic pairs. Whereas memory repertoires showed no such difference, abundant cord blood beta clonotypes carried fewer insertions. The study drew conclusions from cross-sectional statistical analysis, not from following the same donors. Invariant MAIT and iNKT cells may have partly biased zero-insertion analyses.

Germline CDR1 is SGHRS and CDR2 is YFSETQ. The V and J ends lost 6 bases and 0 bases respectively, with 14 bases between them. This CDR3 spans 15 amino acids. MiXCR was run by TCRdb on the 5' RACE reads, yielding one entry per CDR3 protein. The profile covers around 490,000 distinct CDR3 sequences, with roughly 15% appearing a single time and roughly 0.46% taken by the ten largest. Notes on this clonotype: Antigen specificity is unknown.

The sample was also reused in another study, on yellow fever vaccine responses in identical twins.

J is TRBJ2-3 and V is TRBV5-1; D uncertain. The source of this sequence is a woman aged 18-29 years in good health. The sample taken for sequencing was CD4+ T cells sorted from blood. CDR3 region: CASTLHGDSTDTQYF. CDR3 nucleotides: TGCGCCAGCACCCTTCATGGAGATAGCACAGATACGCAGTATTTT.